This TCR beta chain appears in the sequencing data of a study of blood T cell repertoires in COVID-19. In the study overall: COVID-19 samples collected from the United States, Italy and Spain covered acute and convalescent phases. The cDNA or gDNA used as material had been derived from T cells, B-cell-depleted T cells, or PBMCs.

Method: immunoSEQ multiplex PCR; TCRdb's copy keeps in-frame clones and lacks some. The table shows 200,000 to 250,000 clones, with just over 85% occurring only once. The CDR3 length is 16 residues. CDR1 is LNHDA and CDR2 is SQIVND in the germline V gene (reference sequence). Unmatched junction bases numbered 10, after V lost 6 bases and J lost 7 bases. This TCR derives from a man aged 18 to 29 with active or convalescent COVID-19. Specimen: peripheral blood. The rearrangement joins TRBV19 to TRBJ1-5; 12 bases agree with TRBD1. The CDR3 sequence is CASSEPGQGARQPQHF. For the CDR3, the DNA is TGTGCCAGTAGCGAACCGGGACAGGGGGCTCGGCAGCCCCAGCATTTT.